The T cell receptor (beta chain) described here comes from a study of control samples from healthy donors and cancer patients. V shed 6 bases, J shed 8 bases, and the junction held 12 bases outside the gene matches. This CDR3 is built from 15 residues. Germline V gene sequence: CDR1 MNHEY, CDR2 SVGAGI. Generated by immunoSEQ multiplex PCR, the TCRdb table keeps only in-frame clones and is missing some. The sample gives about 83,000 clones, 91% of which show up once; approximately 18% is in the top ten. The origin of this receptor is a man aged 50-59 years in good health. The chain combines TRBV6-5 with TRBJ2-3, with TRBD2 matching 9 bases. The source material was blood. CDR3 DNA sequence: TGTGCCAGCAGGGCCCGCGGGGGGGGCCCCGCTACGCAGTATTTT. This translates into CASRARGGGPATQYF.